The rows below give T cell receptor beta chains drawn from one sample of a study of patients and donors after allogeneic stem cell transplantation. From the RT-PCR reads, TCRdb called clonotypes with MiXCR, one entry per CDR3 protein. The data contain roughly 880,000 distinct CDR3 sequences, approximately 19% of them singletons. The sample comprised blood, either unsorted or a sorted T cell fraction (not recorded which). Receptors originate from a human donor who was either an allogeneic HSCT recipient or a stem cell or donor lymphocyte infusion donor (not recorded which). It is not recorded whose cells these are; they may come from a transplant donor. Each CDR3 is given with its conserved first and last residue. Each record gives: V gene, D gene, CDR3 length, J gene, clone size, CDR3 DNA, CDR3 protein. The D gene is left open where the match is weak. Clone size is not always given. Where it is, it says once, few, many or a class for expanded clones.

TRBV12-3/TRBV12-4,TRBD2,14,TRBJ2-7,few,TGTGCCAGCAGTCGGCGGGGGGCCTCCTACGAGCAGTACTTC,CASSRRGASYEQYF
TRBV12-3/TRBV12-4,TRBD1,15,TRBJ1-5,-,TGTGCCAGCAGTTACCGCCAGGGGGAGGTAGGGCCCCAGCATTTT,CASSYRQGEVGPQHF
TRBV4-3,TRBD1,15,TRBJ2-1,-,TGCGCCAGCAGCAAACACCTGACAGGGGGAAATGAGCAGTTCTTC,CASSKHLTGGNEQFF
TRBV20-1,-,14,TRBJ1-2,-,TGCAGTGCTAGAAGGGTCCCTACTAACTATGGCTACACCTTC,CSARRVPTNYGYTF
TRBV27,TRBD1,14,TRBJ2-7,-,TGTGCCAGCAGCCCAGGACAGGGTGGTGGCGAGCAGTACTTC,CASSPGQGGGEQYF
TRBV20-1,TRBD2,14,TRBJ2-4,-,TGCAGTGCTAGAGATCTGCGGGGGGGGGACATTCAGTACTTC,CSARDLRGGDIQYF
TRBV7-6,-,13,TRBJ2-1,-,TGTGCCAGCAGCTTAGCTAGAGGGTATGAGCAGTTCTTC,CASSLARGYEQFF
TRBV10-3,-,17,TRBJ2-2,many,TGTGCCATCAGTGAGCGGACAGCCGCGAAGGGCACCGGGGAGCTGTTTTTT,CAISERTAAKGTGELFF
TRBV29-1,-,14,TRBJ1-1,-,TGCAGCGTTGTAGGGCAGGGTAAGAACACTGAAGCTTTCTTT,CSVVGQGKNTEAFF
TRBV29-1,TRBD2,14,TRBJ2-1,many,TGCAGCGTTGTAGCGGGGAGCTCCTACAATGAGCAGTTCTTC,CSVVAGSSYNEQFF
TRBV27,-,18,TRBJ1-1,-,TGTGCCAGCAGTTCCCGGGGCGGGGCAGCCTCCATGAACACTGAAGCTTTCTTT,CASSSRGGAASMNTEAFF
TRBV4-1,-,12,TRBJ2-3,few,TGCGCCAGCAACAATCAGAGGGATACGCAGTATTTT,CASNNQRDTQYF
TRBV25-1,-,16,TRBJ2-1,few,TGTGCCAGCAGTGAAGACTTAGCAGGGATGTACAATGAGCAGTTCTTC,CASSEDLAGMYNEQFF
TRBV20-1,-,11,TRBJ2-5,many,TGCAGTGCTAGAGATGGGGAGACCCAGTACTTC,CSARDGETQYF
TRBV3-1,TRBD2,17,TRBJ2-1,few,TGTGCCAGCAGCCCTGGGCCGGGACTAGCGGGTTACAATGAGCAGTTCTTC,CASSPGPGLAGYNEQFF
TRBV10-3,TRBD2,16,TRBJ2-5,few,TGTGCCATCAGTGAGCTCGGGACTAGCGGACAATATACCCAGTACTTC,CAISELGTSGQYTQYF
TRBV6-1,-,17,TRBJ2-1,few,TGTGCCAGCAGTGAATCGACACGGGAGAGATCCTACAATGAGCAGTTCTTC,CASSESTRERSYNEQFF